This record concerns one T cell receptor beta chain sequence. This entry comes from a study of blood T cell repertoires in COVID-19. Study summary: Acute and convalescent COVID-19 specimens originated in the United States, Italy and Spain. PBMCs, B-cell-depleted T cells, or T cells were the source of the cDNA or gDNA that made up the material.

As processed by the authors: Quantification of nucleated cells was approximated via reference gene primer amplification. Generated by immunoSEQ multiplex PCR, the TCRdb table keeps only in-frame clones and is missing some. Clone size and V and J calls were adopted from that table, with D and trimming inferred from the DNA. The sample lists around 130,000 clones; around nine tenths were seen once. The sample consisted of peripheral blood. The sequence came from a human donor in a cohort sampled during active COVID-19.

The CDR3 nucleotides are TGCGCCAGCAGCCCGTGGGGCGACAGGAGCTCCTACGAGCAGTACTTC. Translation gives CASSPWGDRSSYEQYF. The genes are TRBV5-1 and TRBJ2-7, with a tentative D call TRBD1 (6 bases). CDR1 SGHRS and CDR2 YFSETQ come from the germline V gene. The germline V and J ends were trimmed by 4 bases and 0 bases, with 17 bases remaining between them. The CDR3 runs to 16 residues.